Below, one TCR beta chain is given with its context. Its antigen is currently unknown. The sample comes from a study of Ad26.COV2.S vaccination and SARS-CoV-2 variants. At the level of the study: Once, or twice with 56 days between doses, Ad26.COV2.S was given intramuscularly. Study-level results: Reported findings describe substantial breadth in spike-specific CD8+ and CD4+ T cell responses following vaccination. Non-spike TCR breadth was similar in vaccine and placebo recipients.

Treatment defined: some 19 received Ad26.COV2.S at low or high dose, single or two shots; 5 received placebo; per-sample allocation not given. The samples were gathered on day 63 after the first injection of vaccine or placebo. V lost 7 bases to trimming and J lost 0 bases, with 14 bases between them. The CDR3 has 14 residues. The germline V gene has CDR1 SGHNT and CDR2 YYREEE (reference sequence). Sequencing was performed with immunoSEQ multiplex PCR; in TCRdb, only in-frame clones are kept and a portion is missing. This sample has about 420,000 clones, with roughly 90% found just once. The receptor comes from a person aged 18 to 65 who received the Ad26.COV2.S COVID-19 vaccine or a placebo. The chain has TRBV5-4 and TRBJ2-7; D could derive from TRBD1 or TRBD2 (5 bases each). This specimen was peripheral blood, taken in a trial of Ad26.COV2.S vaccine versus placebo. The CDR3 sequence is CASGRDGFSYEQYF. The CDR3 bases are TGTGCCAGCGGCCGGGACGGTTTCTCCTACGAGCAGTACTTC.